The T cell receptor beta chain described here comes from a study of response to subunit inactivated influenza vaccine. Findings and caveats of the study: Seasonal influenza vaccination, on each occasion, was suggested by the authors to recruit few new T cells.

MiXCR, applied by TCRdb to the RT-PCR reads, yields one record per CDR3 protein. The top ten hold around 3% of the sample, which has about 500,000 distinct CDR3 sequences, approximately 15% seen once. V lost 3 bases to trimming and J lost 7 bases; unmatched junction nucleotides: 12. CDR1 and CDR2 (germline): KGHSH, LQKENI. The CDR3 is made up of 15 amino acids. This clonotype was found a few times. Antigen specificity is unknown. This rearrangement joins TRBV18 to TRBJ2-7; 7 bases are a match to TRBD2. The sample here was CD4+ T cells sorted from PBMCs, taken about 23 months after vaccination. This TCR was recovered from a man aged 45 to 75 who received an inactivated influenza vaccine. CDR3 in amino acids: CASSPSGGPTGEQYF. In DNA, the CDR3 is TGTGCCAGCTCACCCTCGGGGGGTCCCACCGGAGAGCAGTACTTC.